This record looks at one T cell receptor (beta chain) sequence and its context. The data stem from a study of blood T cell repertoires in COVID-19. V lost 6 bases and J 1 base, leaving 14 bases between the germline ends. There are 15 residues in the CDR3. The germline V gene has CDR1 SNHLY and CDR2 FYNNEI. As originally analysed: Reference gene primer amplification gave estimated nucleated cell counts. Sequencing was performed with immunoSEQ multiplex PCR; in TCRdb, only in-frame clones are kept and a portion is missing. V, J and clone size are taken as reported in that table, and D and trimming were inferred from the DNA itself. Of approximately 90,000 clones in the sample, over 60% were seen once.

Input material: peripheral blood. This receptor was identified in a human donor in a cohort sampled during active COVID-19. The chain has TRBV2 and TRBJ2-3; weak D call: TRBD2 (5 bases). The CDR3 is CASRKEATGTDTQYF. Here the CDR3 DNA reads TGTGCCAGCAGAAAGGAGGCAACAGGCACAGATACGCAGTATTTT.